The rows below give T cell receptor beta chains drawn from one sample of a study of T-cell reconstitution after alpha-beta-depleted transplantation in children. TCRdb reprocessed the PCR reads with MiXCR, giving one entry per CDR3 protein. Among 360,000 or so distinct CDR3 sequences listed, around 21% were seen once. The sequencing here drew on PBMCs from the stem cell graft donor, taken from the stem cell graft. Every receptor here comes from a human donor who donated a stem cell graft to a child with acute myeloid leukemia. Both conserved end residues are part of each CDR3. The order of the fields is D gene, V gene, clone size, J gene, CDR3 protein. A D gene is named only where the DNA matches it firmly. Where a row states a size, it is once, few, many or the class of an expanded clone; other rows omit it.

NA	TRBV20-1	NA	TRBJ2-5	CSPRGGAAPETQYF
NA	TRBV18	many	TRBJ2-1	CASSPRTIDSRRQNEQFF
TRBD2	TRBV29-1	many	TRBJ2-3	CSVLLRGGLPDTQYF
NA	TRBV5-1	NA	TRBJ2-5	CASSTQTGQETQYF
NA	TRBV7-9	few	TRBJ2-1	CASSLDSTWANNEQFF
NA	TRBV7-9	few	TRBJ2-5	CASSFSGVQETQYF
TRBD2	TRBV12-3/TRBV12-4	NA	TRBJ2-3	CASSLTSGPDTQYF
TRBD2	TRBV5-1	NA	TRBJ2-7	CASHGGGEQYF
NA	TRBV25-1	few	TRBJ1-4	CASSEKGQHEKLFF
TRBD2	TRBV20-1	NA	TRBJ2-7	CSARDRLAGSYEQYF
TRBD2	TRBV6-1	NA	TRBJ2-1	CASSETGLVLKVQFF
NA	TRBV21-1	NA	TRBJ2-5	CASSKGRTTGQETQYF
TRBD1	TRBV14	few	TRBJ2-6	CASSQGYGQGSGANVLTF
NA	TRBV7-2	few	TRBJ2-2	CASSQQGENTGELFF
NA	TRBV12-3/TRBV12-4	NA	TRBJ1-1	CASSPTANTEAFF
NA	TRBV7-6	NA	TRBJ2-7	CASSLYSPTYEQYF
NA	TRBV11-2	few	TRBJ2-3	CASSFRPTDTQYF
NA	TRBV29-1	few	TRBJ1-1	CSVGTRMNTEAFF
TRBD1	TRBV5-1	NA	TRBJ2-7	CASSLGQGVMNEQYF
NA	TRBV4-1	NA	TRBJ2-2	CASSQVGRHTGELFF
TRBD1	TRBV7-8	few	TRBJ1-5	CASSTGQGTYQPQHF
NA	TRBV20-1	NA	TRBJ2-7	CSARDSGQNNYEQYF
NA	TRBV7-2	NA	TRBJ2-3	CASSLAGIALFTDTQYF
NA	TRBV12-3/TRBV12-4	NA	TRBJ2-3	CASSLGTANTDTQYF
NA	TRBV9	NA	TRBJ2-2	CASSPRPGELFF
TRBD2	TRBV20-1	NA	TRBJ2-1	CSARDLLTSGSSYNEQFF
TRBD1	TRBV28	NA	TRBJ2-5	CASSFRGQAKETQYF
TRBD2	TRBV20-1	many	TRBJ2-4	CSAPPLAGVDIQYF
TRBD2	TRBV6-1	NA	TRBJ2-2	CASQAGAGELFF
NA	TRBV20-1	many	TRBJ2-3	CSGDGGAGTDTQYF
NA	TRBV27	NA	TRBJ2-2	CASSELGRAGELFF
TRBD2	TRBV4-3	few	TRBJ2-1	CASSQSSGSSYNEQFF
TRBD2	TRBV7-2	many	TRBJ2-1	CASSWPGTSGRGAYNEQFF
NA	TRBV5-4	few	TRBJ2-3	CASSSPRTTDTQYF
TRBD2	TRBV25-1	few	TRBJ2-1	CASSEGTTLLVF
TRBD2	TRBV7-3	NA	TRBJ2-2	CASSVRPPGLGNTGELFF
TRBD2	TRBV7-8	NA	TRBJ2-3	CASSPLPSGGGSTDTQYF
TRBD1	TRBV24-1	few	TRBJ2-3	CATSDGTGGTDTQYF
TRBD1	TRBV5-1	NA	TRBJ2-1	CASSPGTTGGGWYNEQFF
NA	TRBV12-3/TRBV12-4	NA	TRBJ2-7	CATAQGIRYYEQYF
NA	TRBV4-1	NA	TRBJ1-5	CASSQERGRFPQHF
TRBD2	TRBV12-3/TRBV12-4	few	TRBJ2-1	CASTLAGGTGNEQFF
NA	TRBV14	NA	TRBJ2-1	CASSQGWWDPKISYNEQFF
TRBD1	TRBV4-1	once	TRBJ2-1	CASREGTGYNEQFF
NA	TRBV29-1	NA	TRBJ1-1	CSVVAGLNTEAFF
TRBD2	TRBV20-1	many	TRBJ2-3	CSGPSGPMDTQYF
NA	TRBV12-3/TRBV12-4	few	TRBJ2-7	CASSPQVHPYEQYF
NA	TRBV6-1	few	TRBJ1-5	CASRTGLPSNQPQHF
NA	TRBV24-1	NA	TRBJ2-7	CAPPMGLSIYEQYF
NA	TRBV12-3/TRBV12-4	many	TRBJ2-1	CASSPPGIEQFF
TRBD1	TRBV5-1	NA	TRBJ2-7	CASSLAMGQGAYEQYF
NA	TRBV7-7	NA	TRBJ2-1	CASSFRRSSSYNEQFF
TRBD1	TRBV12-3/TRBV12-4	few	TRBJ1-5	CASSSTGGRSNQPQHF